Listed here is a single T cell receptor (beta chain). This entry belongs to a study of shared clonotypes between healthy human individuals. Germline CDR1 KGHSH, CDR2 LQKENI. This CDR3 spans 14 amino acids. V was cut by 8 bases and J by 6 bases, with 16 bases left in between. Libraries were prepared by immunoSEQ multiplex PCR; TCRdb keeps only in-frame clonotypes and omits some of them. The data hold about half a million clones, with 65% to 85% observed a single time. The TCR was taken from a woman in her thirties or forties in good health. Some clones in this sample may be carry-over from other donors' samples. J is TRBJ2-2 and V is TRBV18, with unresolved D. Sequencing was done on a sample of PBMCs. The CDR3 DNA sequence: TGTGCCAGCCGTGTCCTTCCCCTCGCCGGGGAGCTGTTTTTT. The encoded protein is CASRVLPLAGELFF.